The rows below give T cell receptor beta chains drawn from one sample of a study of shared clonotypes between healthy human individuals. Method: immunoSEQ multiplex PCR; TCRdb's copy keeps in-frame clones and lacks some. The sample lists over a million clones, approximately 96% occurring once. The sample comprised naive CD4+ T cells sorted from blood. The receptors shown here come from a man aged 30 to 39 in good health. The CDR3 runs from the conserved cysteine through the conserved F or W. The D gene is left open where the match is weak.

j_call: TRBJ2-1; v_call: TRBV27; d_call: NA; cdr3_aa: CASRPAQWNSPRSSYNEQFF; cdr3_nt: TGTGCCAGCCGACCCGCCCAATGGAATTCGCCGCGTAGCTCCTACAATGAGCAGTTCTTC
j_call: TRBJ2-1; v_call: TRBV7-9; d_call: TRBD2; cdr3_aa: CASSLLAGGFNEQFF; cdr3_nt: TGTGCCAGCAGCTTGCTAGCGGGAGGGTTCAATGAGCAGTTCTTC
j_call: TRBJ2-7; v_call: TRBV28; d_call: NA; cdr3_aa: CASISSGPHLQQYF; cdr3_nt: TGTGCCAGCATCTCTTCCGGACCCCACCTGCAGCAGTACTTC
j_call: TRBJ2-7; v_call: TRBV5-1; d_call: NA; cdr3_aa: CASSTGTAISYEQYF; cdr3_nt: TGCGCCAGCAGCACAGGGACGGCGATTTCCTACGAGCAGTACTTC
j_call: TRBJ1-1; v_call: TRBV28; d_call: TRBD1; cdr3_aa: CASSTLDRVSEAFF; cdr3_nt: TGTGCCAGCAGCACATTAGACAGGGTGTCTGAAGCTTTCTTT
j_call: TRBJ2-4; v_call: TRBV4-3; d_call: TRBD2; cdr3_aa: CASSQEAVAGLSKNIQYF; cdr3_nt: TGCGCCAGCAGCCAAGAGGCAGTAGCGGGACTGTCCAAAAACATTCAGTACTTC
j_call: TRBJ2-5; v_call: TRBV19; d_call: TRBD2; cdr3_aa: CASQTAGGEETQYF; cdr3_nt: TGTGCCAGTCAAACAGCGGGAGGGGAAGAGACCCAGTACTTC
j_call: TRBJ2-5; v_call: TRBV19; d_call: NA; cdr3_aa: CASSIPGDKETQYF; cdr3_nt: TGTGCCAGTAGTATCCCAGGGGACAAAGAGACCCAGTACTTC
j_call: TRBJ2-1; v_call: TRBV5-1; d_call: TRBD2; cdr3_aa: CASSSFLAGEGGDEQFF; cdr3_nt: TGCGCCAGCAGCTCTTTTTTAGCGGGAGAGGGAGGGGATGAGCAGTTCTTC
j_call: TRBJ1-4; v_call: TRBV10-3; d_call: NA; cdr3_aa: CAISESSTTNEKLFF; cdr3_nt: TGTGCCATCAGTGAGTCGTCTACAACTAATGAAAAACTGTTTTTT